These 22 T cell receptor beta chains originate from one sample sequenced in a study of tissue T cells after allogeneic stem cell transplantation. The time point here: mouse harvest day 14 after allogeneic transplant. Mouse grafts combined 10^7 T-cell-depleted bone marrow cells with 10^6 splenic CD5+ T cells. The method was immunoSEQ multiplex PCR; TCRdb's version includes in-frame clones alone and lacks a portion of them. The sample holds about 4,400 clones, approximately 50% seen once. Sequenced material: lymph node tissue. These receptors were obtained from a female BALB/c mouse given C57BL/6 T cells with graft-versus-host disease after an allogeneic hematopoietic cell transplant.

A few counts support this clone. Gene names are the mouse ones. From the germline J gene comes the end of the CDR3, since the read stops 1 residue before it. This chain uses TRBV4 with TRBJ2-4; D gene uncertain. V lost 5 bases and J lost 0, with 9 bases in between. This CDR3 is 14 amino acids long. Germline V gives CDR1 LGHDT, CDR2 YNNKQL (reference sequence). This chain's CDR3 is CASSRTVSQNTLYF. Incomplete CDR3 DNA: TGTGCCAGCAGCAGGACGGTTAGTCAAAACACCTTGTAC. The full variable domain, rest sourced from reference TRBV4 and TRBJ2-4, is ETAVFQTPNYHVTQVGNEVSFNCKQTLGHDTMYWYKQDSKKLLKIMFSYNNKQLIVNETVPRRFSPQSSDKAHLNLRIKSVEPEDSAVYLCASSRTVSQNTLYFGAGTRLSVL.

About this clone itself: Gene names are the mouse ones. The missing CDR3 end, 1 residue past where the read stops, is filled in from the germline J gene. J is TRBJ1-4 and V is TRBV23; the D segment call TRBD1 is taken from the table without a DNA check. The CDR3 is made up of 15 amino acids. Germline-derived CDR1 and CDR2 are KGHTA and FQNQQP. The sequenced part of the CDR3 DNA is TGCTCCAGCAGTCGAACAGGGGACCCCAACGAAAGATTATTT. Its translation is CSSSRTGDPNERLF. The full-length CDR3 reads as CSSSRTGDPNERLFF.

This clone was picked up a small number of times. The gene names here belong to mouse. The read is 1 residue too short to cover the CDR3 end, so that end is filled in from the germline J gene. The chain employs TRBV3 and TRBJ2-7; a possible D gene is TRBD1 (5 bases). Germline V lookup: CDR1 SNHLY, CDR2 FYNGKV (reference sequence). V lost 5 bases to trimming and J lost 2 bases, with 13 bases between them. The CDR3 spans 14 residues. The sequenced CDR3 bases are TGTGCCAGCAGCCTAGGAGGACAAACCTATGAACAGTAC. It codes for CASSLGGQTYEQY. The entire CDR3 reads CASSLGGQTYEQYF.

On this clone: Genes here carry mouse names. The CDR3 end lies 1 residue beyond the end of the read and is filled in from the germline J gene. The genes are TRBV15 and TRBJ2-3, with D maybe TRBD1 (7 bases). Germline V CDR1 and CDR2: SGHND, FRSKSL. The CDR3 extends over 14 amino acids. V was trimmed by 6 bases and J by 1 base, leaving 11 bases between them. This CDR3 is CASRWGTGAETLYF. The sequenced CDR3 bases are TGTGCCAGCAGGTGGGGGACAGGTGCAGAAACGCTGTAT.

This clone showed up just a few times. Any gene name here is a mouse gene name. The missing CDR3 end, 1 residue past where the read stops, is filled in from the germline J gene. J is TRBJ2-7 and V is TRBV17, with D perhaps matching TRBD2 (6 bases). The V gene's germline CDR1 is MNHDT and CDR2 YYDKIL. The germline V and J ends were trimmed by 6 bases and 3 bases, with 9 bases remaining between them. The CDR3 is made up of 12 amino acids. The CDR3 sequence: CASSRDFYEQYF. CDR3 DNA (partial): TGTGCTAGCAGCCGGGACTTCTATGAACAGTAC.

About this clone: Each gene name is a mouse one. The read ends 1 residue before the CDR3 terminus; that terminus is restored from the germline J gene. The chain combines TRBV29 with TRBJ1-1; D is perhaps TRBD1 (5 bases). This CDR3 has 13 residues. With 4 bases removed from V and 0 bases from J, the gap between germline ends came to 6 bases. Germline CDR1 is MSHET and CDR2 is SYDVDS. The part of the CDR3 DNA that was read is TGTGCTAGCAGTTCGGGACAGAACACAGAAGTCTTC. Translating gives CASSSGQNTEVF. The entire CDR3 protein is CASSSGQNTEVFF.

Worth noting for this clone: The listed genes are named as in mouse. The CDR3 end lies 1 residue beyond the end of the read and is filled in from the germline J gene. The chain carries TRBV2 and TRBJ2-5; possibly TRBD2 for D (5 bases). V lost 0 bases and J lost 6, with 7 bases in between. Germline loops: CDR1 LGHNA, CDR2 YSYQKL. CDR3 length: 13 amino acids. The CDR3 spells CASSQDWEDTQYF. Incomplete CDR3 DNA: TGTGCCAGCAGCCAAGACTGGGAGGACACCCAGTAC.

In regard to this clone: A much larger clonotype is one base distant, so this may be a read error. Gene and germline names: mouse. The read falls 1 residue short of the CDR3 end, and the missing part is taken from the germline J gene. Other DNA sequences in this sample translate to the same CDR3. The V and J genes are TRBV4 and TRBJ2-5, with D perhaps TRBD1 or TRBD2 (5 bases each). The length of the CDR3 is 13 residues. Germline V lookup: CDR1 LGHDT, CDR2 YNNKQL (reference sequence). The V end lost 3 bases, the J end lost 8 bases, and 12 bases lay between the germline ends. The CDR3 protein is CASSYRDRGTQYF. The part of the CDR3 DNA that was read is TGTGCCAGCAGCTACCGGGACCGAGGCACCCAGTAC. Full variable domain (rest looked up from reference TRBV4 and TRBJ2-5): ETAVFQTPNYHVTQVGNEVSFNCKQTLGHDTMYWYKQDSKKLLKIMFSYNNKQLIVNETVPRRFSPQSSDKAHLNLRIKSVEPEDSAVYLCASSYRDRGTQYFGPGTRLLVL.

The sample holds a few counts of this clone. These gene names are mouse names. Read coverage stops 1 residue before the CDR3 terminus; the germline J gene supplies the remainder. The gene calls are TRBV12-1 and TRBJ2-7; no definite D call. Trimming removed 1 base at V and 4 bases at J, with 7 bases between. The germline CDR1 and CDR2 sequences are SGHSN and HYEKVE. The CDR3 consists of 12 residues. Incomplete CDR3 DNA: TGTGCCAGCTCTCTTCCCAATTATGAACAGTAC. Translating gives CASSLPNYEQY. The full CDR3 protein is CASSLPNYEQYF.

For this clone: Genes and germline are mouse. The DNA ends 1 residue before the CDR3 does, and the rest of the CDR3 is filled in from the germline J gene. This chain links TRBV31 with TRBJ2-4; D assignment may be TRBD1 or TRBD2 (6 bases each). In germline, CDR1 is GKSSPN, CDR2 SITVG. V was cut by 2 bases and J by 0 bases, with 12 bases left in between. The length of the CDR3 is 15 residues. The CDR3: CAWSKRGRSQNTLYF. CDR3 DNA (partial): TGTGCCTGGAGTAAGCGGGGGCGTAGTCAAAACACCTTGTAC.

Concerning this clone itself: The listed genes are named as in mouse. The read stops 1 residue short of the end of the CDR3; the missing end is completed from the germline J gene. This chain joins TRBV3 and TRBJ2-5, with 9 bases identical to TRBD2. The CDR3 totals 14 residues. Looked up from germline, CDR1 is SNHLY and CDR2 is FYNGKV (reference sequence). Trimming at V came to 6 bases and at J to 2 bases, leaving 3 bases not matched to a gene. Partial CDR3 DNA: TGTGCCAGCAGTCGACTGGGGGTCCAAGACACCCAGTAC. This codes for CASSRLGVQDTQY. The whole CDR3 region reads CASSRLGVQDTQYF.

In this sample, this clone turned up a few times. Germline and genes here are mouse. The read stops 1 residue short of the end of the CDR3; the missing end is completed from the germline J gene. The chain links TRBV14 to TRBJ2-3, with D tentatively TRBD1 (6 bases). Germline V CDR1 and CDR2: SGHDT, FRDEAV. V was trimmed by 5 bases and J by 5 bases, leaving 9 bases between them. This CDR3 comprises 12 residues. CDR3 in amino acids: CASRNREETLYF. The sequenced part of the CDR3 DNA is TGTGCCAGCAGGAACAGGGAAGAAACGCTGTAT.

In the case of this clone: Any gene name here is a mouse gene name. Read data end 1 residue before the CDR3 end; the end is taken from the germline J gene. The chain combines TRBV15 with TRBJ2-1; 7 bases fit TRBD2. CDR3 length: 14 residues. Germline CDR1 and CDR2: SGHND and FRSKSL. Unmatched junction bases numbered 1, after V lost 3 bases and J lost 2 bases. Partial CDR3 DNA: TGTGCCAGCAGTTTTGGGGGGTACTATGCTGAGCAGTTC. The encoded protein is CASSFGGYYAEQF. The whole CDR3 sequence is CASSFGGYYAEQFF.

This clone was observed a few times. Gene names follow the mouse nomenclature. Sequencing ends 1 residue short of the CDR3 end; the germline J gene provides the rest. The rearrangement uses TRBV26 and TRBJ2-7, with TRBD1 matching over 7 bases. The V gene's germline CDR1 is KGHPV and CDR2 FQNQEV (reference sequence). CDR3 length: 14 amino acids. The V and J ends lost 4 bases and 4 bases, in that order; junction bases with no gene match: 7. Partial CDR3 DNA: TGTGCCAGCAGTCCACGACAGGGAAGATATGAACAGTAC. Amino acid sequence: CASSPRQGRYEQY. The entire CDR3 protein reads CASSPRQGRYEQYF.

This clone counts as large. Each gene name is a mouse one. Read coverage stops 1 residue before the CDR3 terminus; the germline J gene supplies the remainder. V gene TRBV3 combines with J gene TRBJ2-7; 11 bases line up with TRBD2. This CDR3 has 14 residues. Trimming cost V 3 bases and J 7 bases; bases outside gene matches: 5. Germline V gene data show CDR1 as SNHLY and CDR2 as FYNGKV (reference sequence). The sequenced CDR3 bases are TGTGCCAGCAGCTTCAACTGGGGGGGCTACGAACAGTAC. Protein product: CASSFNWGGYEQY. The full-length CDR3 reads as CASSFNWGGYEQYF.

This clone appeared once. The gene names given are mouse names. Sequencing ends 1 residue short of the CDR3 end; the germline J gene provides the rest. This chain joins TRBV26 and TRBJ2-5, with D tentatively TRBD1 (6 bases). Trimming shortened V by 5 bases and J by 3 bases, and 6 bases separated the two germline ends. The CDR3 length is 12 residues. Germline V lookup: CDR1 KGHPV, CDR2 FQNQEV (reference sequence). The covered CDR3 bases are TGTGCCAGCAGTGGGACACAAGACACCCAGTAC. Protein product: CASSGTQDTQY. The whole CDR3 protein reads CASSGTQDTQYF.

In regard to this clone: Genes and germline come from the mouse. CDR3 DNA (partial): TGTGCCAGCAGCCCCAATCGACTGAGCTCCTATGAACAGTAC. It is translated as CASSPNRLSSYEQY. The entire CDR3 protein reads CASSPNRLSSYEQYF. The chain links TRBV3 to TRBJ2-7; tentatively, D is TRBD2 (5 bases). The read gets to within 1 residue of the CDR3 end, and the germline J gene fills in the rest. The V gene lost 5 bases and the J gene lost 0 bases, with 14 bases spanning the gap. Germline V gives CDR1 SNHLY, CDR2 FYNGKV (reference sequence). The CDR3 is 15 residues long. The entire variable domain, with the rest obtained from reference TRBV3 and TRBJ2-7, is as follows: GPKVLQIPSHQIIDMGQMVTLNCDPVSNHLYFYWYKQILGQQMEFLVNFYNGKVMEKSKLFKDQFSVERPDGSYFTLKIQPTALEDSAVYFCASSPNRLSSYEQYFGPGTRLTVL.

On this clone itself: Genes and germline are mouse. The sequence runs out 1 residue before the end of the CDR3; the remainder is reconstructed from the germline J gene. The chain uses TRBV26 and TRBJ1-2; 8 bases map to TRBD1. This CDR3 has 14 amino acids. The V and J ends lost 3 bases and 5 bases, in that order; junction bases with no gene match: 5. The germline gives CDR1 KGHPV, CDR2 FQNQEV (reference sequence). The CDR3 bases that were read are TGTGCCAGCAGTCTCTCGGACAGGGAGTCCGACTACACC. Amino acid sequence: CASSLSDRESDYT. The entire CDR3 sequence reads CASSLSDRESDYTF.

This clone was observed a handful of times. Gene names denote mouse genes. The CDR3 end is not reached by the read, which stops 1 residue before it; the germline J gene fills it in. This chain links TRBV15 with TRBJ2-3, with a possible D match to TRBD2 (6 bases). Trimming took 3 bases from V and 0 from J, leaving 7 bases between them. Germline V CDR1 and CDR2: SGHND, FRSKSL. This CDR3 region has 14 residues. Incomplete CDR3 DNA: TGTGCCAGCAGTTTTTGGGGGAGTGCAGAAACGCTGTAT. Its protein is CASSFWGSAETLY. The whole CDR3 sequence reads CASSFWGSAETLYF.

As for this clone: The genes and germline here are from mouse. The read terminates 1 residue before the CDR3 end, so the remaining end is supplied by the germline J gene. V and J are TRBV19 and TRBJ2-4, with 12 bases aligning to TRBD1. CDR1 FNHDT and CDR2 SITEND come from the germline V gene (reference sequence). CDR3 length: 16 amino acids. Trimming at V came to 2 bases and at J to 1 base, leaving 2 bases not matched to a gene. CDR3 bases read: TGTGCCAGCAGTATTGGGACAGGGGGCGGTCAAAACACCTTGTAC. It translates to CASSIGTGGGQNTLY. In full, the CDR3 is CASSIGTGGGQNTLYF.

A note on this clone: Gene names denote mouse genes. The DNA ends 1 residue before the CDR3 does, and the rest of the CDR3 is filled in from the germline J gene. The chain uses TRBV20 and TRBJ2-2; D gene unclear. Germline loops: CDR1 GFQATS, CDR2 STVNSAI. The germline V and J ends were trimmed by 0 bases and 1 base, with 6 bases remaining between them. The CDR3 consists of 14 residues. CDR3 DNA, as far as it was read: TGTGGTGCTAGGGATCACGGAAACACCGGGCAGCTCTAC. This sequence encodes CGARDHGNTGQLY. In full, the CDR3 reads CGARDHGNTGQLYF.

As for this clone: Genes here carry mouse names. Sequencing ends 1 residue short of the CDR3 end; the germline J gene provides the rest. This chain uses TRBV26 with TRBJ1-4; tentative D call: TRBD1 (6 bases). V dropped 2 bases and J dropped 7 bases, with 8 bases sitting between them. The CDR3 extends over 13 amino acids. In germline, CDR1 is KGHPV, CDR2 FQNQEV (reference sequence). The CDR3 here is CASSLGGGERLFF. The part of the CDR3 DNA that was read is TGTGCCAGCAGTCTGGGGGGCGGCGAAAGATTATTT.